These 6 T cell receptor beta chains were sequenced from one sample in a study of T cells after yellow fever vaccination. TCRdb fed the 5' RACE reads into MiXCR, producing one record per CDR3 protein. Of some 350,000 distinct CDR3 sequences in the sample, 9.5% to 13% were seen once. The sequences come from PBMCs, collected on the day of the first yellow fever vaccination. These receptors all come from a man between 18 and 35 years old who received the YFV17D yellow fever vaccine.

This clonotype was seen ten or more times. The CDR3 loop reads CASSLASGSGTEAFF. CDR3 DNA sequence: TGTGCCAGCAGCTTGGCCTCTGGGTCGGGCACTGAAGCTTTCTTT. The chain employs TRBV5-5 and TRBJ1-1, with D unresolved. Germline CDR1 SGHKS, CDR2 YYEKEE (reference sequence). The CDR3 is made up of 15 amino acids. V was clipped by 0 bases and J by 4 bases, with 13 bases between them.

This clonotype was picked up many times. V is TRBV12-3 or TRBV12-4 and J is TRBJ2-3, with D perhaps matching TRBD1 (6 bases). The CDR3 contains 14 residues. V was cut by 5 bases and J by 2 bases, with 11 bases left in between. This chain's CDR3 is CASSGDRSTDTQYF. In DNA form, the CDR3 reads TGTGCCAGCAGTGGCGACAGGTCCACAGATACGCAGTATTTT.

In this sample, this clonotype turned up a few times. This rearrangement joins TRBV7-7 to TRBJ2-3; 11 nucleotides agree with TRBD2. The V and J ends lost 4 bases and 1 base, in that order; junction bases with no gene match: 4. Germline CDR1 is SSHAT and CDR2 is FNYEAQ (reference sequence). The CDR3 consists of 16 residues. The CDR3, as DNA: TGTGCCAGCAGCTCTAGCGGGGGGCCGGGCACAGATACGCAGTATTTT. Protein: CASSSSGGPGTDTQYF. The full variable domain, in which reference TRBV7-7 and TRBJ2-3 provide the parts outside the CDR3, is GAGVSQSPRYKVTKRGQDVTLRCDPISSHATLYWYQQALGQGPEFLTYFNYEAQPDKSGLPSDRFSAERPEGSISTLTIQRTEQRDSAMYRCASSSSGGPGTDTQYFGPGTRLTVL.

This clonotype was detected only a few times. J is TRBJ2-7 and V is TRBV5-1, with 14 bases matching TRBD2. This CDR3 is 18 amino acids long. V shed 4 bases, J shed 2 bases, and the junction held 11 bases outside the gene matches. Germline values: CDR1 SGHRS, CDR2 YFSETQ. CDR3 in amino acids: CASSLPGTSGGPTYEQYF. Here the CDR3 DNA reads TGCGCCAGCAGCCTACCCGGGACTAGCGGGGGACCAACCTACGAGCAGTACTTC.

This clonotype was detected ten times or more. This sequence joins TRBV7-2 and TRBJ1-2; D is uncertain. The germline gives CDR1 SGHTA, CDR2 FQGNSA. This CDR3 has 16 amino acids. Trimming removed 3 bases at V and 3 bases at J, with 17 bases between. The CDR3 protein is CASSFSRQAVDYGYTF. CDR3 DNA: TGTGCCAGCAGCTTCAGTCGGCAGGCCGTTGACTATGGCTACACCTTC. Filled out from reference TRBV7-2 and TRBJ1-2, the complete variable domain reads GAGVSQSPSNKVTEKGKDVELRCDPISGHTALYWYRQSLGQGLEFLIYFQGNSAPDKSGLPSDRFSAERTGGSVSTLTIQRTQQEDSAVYLCASSFSRQAVDYGYTFGSGTRLTVV.

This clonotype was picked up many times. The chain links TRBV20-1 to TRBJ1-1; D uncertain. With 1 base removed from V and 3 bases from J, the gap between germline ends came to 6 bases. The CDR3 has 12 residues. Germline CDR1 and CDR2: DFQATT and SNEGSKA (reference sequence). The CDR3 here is CSARARDTEAFF. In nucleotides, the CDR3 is TGCAGTGCTAGAGCTAGGGACACTGAAGCTTTCTTT.